A selection of T cell receptor beta chains follows, all from one sample in a study of T cell changes during pregnancy in multiple sclerosis. TCRdb's copy holds only in-frame clones and misses some; the assay was immunoSEQ multiplex PCR. This sample has 79,000 or so clones, with around nine tenths found just once. This material consisted of peripheral blood, taken before pregnancy. The source of these receptors is a female donor with multiple sclerosis, enrolled in a pregnancy study. CDR3s include the opening cysteine and the closing phenylalanine or tryptophan. A D gene is named only where the DNA matches it firmly. Clone sizes are given selectively: once, few, many, or a class where the clone is expanded.

cdr3_aa: CASSLLSGNTIYF
cdr3_nt: TGTGCCAGCAGCCTCCTCTCTGGAAACACCATATATTTT
clone_size: NA
v_call: TRBV5-6
cdr3_length: 13
j_call: TRBJ1-3
d_call: NA

cdr3_aa: CAAGGRPNTEAFF
cdr3_nt: TGTGCCGCAGGAGGAAGACCGAACACTGAAGCTTTCTTT
clone_size: few
v_call: TRBV7-9
cdr3_length: 13
j_call: TRBJ1-1
d_call: NA

cdr3_aa: CASSLDYLETQYF
cdr3_nt: TGTGCCAGCAGCCTAGACTACCTAGAGACCCAGTACTTC
clone_size: once
v_call: TRBV5-6
cdr3_length: 13
j_call: TRBJ2-5
d_call: NA

cdr3_aa: CASSNFGQGVENQPQHF
cdr3_nt: TGTGCCAGCAGTAACTTTGGACAGGGAGTCGAAAATCAGCCCCAGCATTTT
clone_size: NA
v_call: TRBV2
cdr3_length: 17
j_call: TRBJ1-5
d_call: TRBD1

cdr3_aa: CASSLRQGTSNNEQFF
cdr3_nt: TGCGCCAGCAGCCTTAGACAGGGCACGTCGAACAATGAGCAGTTCTTC
clone_size: NA
v_call: TRBV5-1
cdr3_length: 16
j_call: TRBJ2-1
d_call: TRBD1

cdr3_aa: CASSSAAGELFF
cdr3_nt: TGTGCCAGCAGCTCTGCGGCCGGGGAGCTGTTTTTT
clone_size: NA
v_call: TRBV7-2
cdr3_length: 12
j_call: TRBJ2-2
d_call: NA

cdr3_aa: CASSLSLPRGTEAFF
cdr3_nt: TGTGCCAGCAGCTTATCGCTGCCGCGAGGCACTGAAGCTTTCTTT
clone_size: NA
v_call: TRBV7-2
cdr3_length: 15
j_call: TRBJ1-1
d_call: NA

cdr3_aa: CASSPMDRAKNIQYF
cdr3_nt: TGCGCCAGCAGCCCTATGGACAGGGCCAAAAACATTCAGTACTTC
clone_size: NA
v_call: TRBV5-1
cdr3_length: 15
j_call: TRBJ2-4
d_call: TRBD1

cdr3_aa: CASSVDSRGRSDTQYF
cdr3_nt: TGTGCCAGCAGCGTAGACTCTAGGGGGCGTTCAGATACGCAGTATTTT
clone_size: NA
v_call: TRBV9
cdr3_length: 16
j_call: TRBJ2-3
d_call: TRBD1

cdr3_aa: CASSPFGDPAGYTF
cdr3_nt: TGTGCCAGCAGCCCTTTCGGGGATCCGGCCGGCTACACCTTC
clone_size: NA
v_call: TRBV14
cdr3_length: 14
j_call: TRBJ1-2
d_call: NA

cdr3_aa: CAWSVSTSGDEQFF
cdr3_nt: TGTGCCTGGAGTGTATCGACTAGCGGGGATGAGCAGTTCTTC
clone_size: NA
v_call: TRBV30
cdr3_length: 14
j_call: TRBJ2-1
d_call: TRBD2

cdr3_aa: CAISDEGVENEQFF
cdr3_nt: TGTGCCATCAGTGATGAGGGAGTGGAGAATGAGCAGTTCTTC
clone_size: once
v_call: TRBV10-3
cdr3_length: 14
j_call: TRBJ2-1
d_call: NA

cdr3_aa: CASSQSTGLGANEKLFF
cdr3_nt: TGTGCCAGCAGCCAATCCACCGGGTTGGGAGCGAATGAAAAACTGTTTTTT
clone_size: NA
v_call: TRBV7-2
cdr3_length: 17
j_call: TRBJ1-4
d_call: NA

cdr3_aa: CASSQVTRGYEQYF
cdr3_nt: TGTGCCAGTAGTCAAGTTACCAGGGGTTACGAGCAGTACTTC
clone_size: once
v_call: TRBV19
cdr3_length: 14
j_call: TRBJ2-7
d_call: NA

cdr3_aa: CASSYQRGEKETQYF
cdr3_nt: TGTGCCAGCAGCTATCAACGGGGGGAAAAGGAGACCCAGTACTTC
clone_size: NA
v_call: TRBV11-1
cdr3_length: 15
j_call: TRBJ2-5
d_call: TRBD2

cdr3_aa: CASSLGLGKTDTQYF
cdr3_nt: TGTGCCAGCAGCCTGGGACTAGGGAAGACAGATACGCAGTATTTT
clone_size: NA
v_call: TRBV7-2
cdr3_length: 15
j_call: TRBJ2-3
d_call: TRBD2

cdr3_aa: CASSVRGQGEKLFF
cdr3_nt: TGTGCCAGCAGCGTACGCGGGCAAGGCGAAAAACTGTTTTTT
clone_size: NA
v_call: TRBV9
cdr3_length: 14
j_call: TRBJ1-4
d_call: NA

cdr3_aa: CSVSTRGLGQPQHF
cdr3_nt: TGCAGCGTTTCGACAAGGGGGCTCGGGCAGCCCCAGCATTTT
clone_size: NA
v_call: TRBV29-1
cdr3_length: 14
j_call: TRBJ1-5
d_call: TRBD1

cdr3_aa: CASSPGTSATYEQYF
cdr3_nt: TGTGCCAGCAGCCCAGGAACTAGCGCAACCTACGAGCAGTACTTC
clone_size: once
v_call: TRBV7-9
cdr3_length: 15
j_call: TRBJ2-7
d_call: TRBD2

cdr3_aa: CASSQVPHGDISNEQYF
cdr3_nt: TGCGCCAGCAGCCAAGTACCCCACGGGGACATATCAAACGAGCAGTACTTC
clone_size: NA
v_call: TRBV4-3
cdr3_length: 17
j_call: TRBJ2-7
d_call: NA

cdr3_aa: CASSSGGSTDTQYF
cdr3_nt: TGCGCCAGCAGTAGCGGGGGTAGCACAGATACGCAGTATTTT
clone_size: once
v_call: TRBV4-1
cdr3_length: 14
j_call: TRBJ2-3
d_call: TRBD2

cdr3_aa: CASSPWRDRPMNTEAFF
cdr3_nt: TGCGCCAGCAGCCCGTGGAGGGACAGACCCATGAACACTGAAGCTTTCTTT
clone_size: NA
v_call: TRBV5-1
cdr3_length: 17
j_call: TRBJ1-1
d_call: TRBD1

cdr3_aa: CASSPQGQALGYTF
cdr3_nt: TGTGCCAGCTCACCTCAAGGACAGGCCCTGGGCTACACCTTC
clone_size: NA
v_call: TRBV18
cdr3_length: 14
j_call: TRBJ1-2
d_call: TRBD1

cdr3_aa: CASSVQGFRGANVLTF
cdr3_nt: TGCGCCAGCAGCGTACAGGGATTCCGTGGGGCCAACGTCCTGACTTTC
clone_size: NA
v_call: TRBV5-1
cdr3_length: 16
j_call: TRBJ2-6
d_call: NA

cdr3_aa: CASSHPGGPSYNEQFF
cdr3_nt: TGTGCCAGCAGCCACCCAGGTGGGCCATCCTACAATGAGCAGTTCTTC
clone_size: NA
v_call: TRBV11-2
cdr3_length: 16
j_call: TRBJ2-1
d_call: NA

cdr3_aa: CASSVGGRAETQYF
cdr3_nt: TGTGCCAGCAGCGTAGGCGGGAGGGCCGAGACCCAGTACTTC
clone_size: NA
v_call: TRBV9
cdr3_length: 14
j_call: TRBJ2-5
d_call: TRBD2

cdr3_aa: CASSPPGQEMSAYEQYF
cdr3_nt: TGTGCCAGCTCACCACCGGGACAGGAAATGTCGGCCTACGAGCAGTACTTC
clone_size: NA
v_call: TRBV18
cdr3_length: 17
j_call: TRBJ2-7
d_call: TRBD1

cdr3_aa: CAWSAGQGGQYF
cdr3_nt: TGTGCCTGGAGCGCCGGACAGGGGGGTCAGTATTTT
clone_size: NA
v_call: TRBV30
cdr3_length: 12
j_call: TRBJ2-3
d_call: TRBD1

cdr3_aa: CAWSWGHERYGYTF
cdr3_nt: TGTGCCTGGAGTTGGGGACATGAGCGTTATGGCTACACCTTC
clone_size: NA
v_call: TRBV30
cdr3_length: 14
j_call: TRBJ1-2
d_call: NA

cdr3_aa: CASSIVYRHSNQPQHF
cdr3_nt: TGTGCCAGTAGTATAGTCTACAGGCATAGCAATCAGCCCCAGCATTTT
clone_size: once
v_call: TRBV19
cdr3_length: 16
j_call: TRBJ1-5
d_call: NA

cdr3_aa: CASSGGTGVGPLHF
cdr3_nt: TGTGCCAGCAGTGGGGGGACAGGCGTCGGACCCCTCCACTTT
clone_size: NA
v_call: TRBV6-4
cdr3_length: 14
j_call: TRBJ1-6
d_call: TRBD1

cdr3_aa: CASSEGTFGEQFF
cdr3_nt: TGCGCCAGCAGTGAGGGGACTTTTGGGGAGCAGTTCTTC
clone_size: NA
v_call: TRBV10-2
cdr3_length: 13
j_call: TRBJ2-1
d_call: NA

cdr3_aa: CASNRGSGISYNEQFF
cdr3_nt: TGTGCCAGCAACCGAGGGAGCGGGATCTCCTACAATGAGCAGTTCTTC
clone_size: NA
v_call: TRBV27
cdr3_length: 16
j_call: TRBJ2-1
d_call: TRBD2

cdr3_aa: CASSQATTNSGNTIYF
cdr3_nt: TGCGCCAGCAGCCAAGCCACTACAAACTCTGGAAACACCATATATTTT
clone_size: NA
v_call: TRBV4-3
cdr3_length: 16
j_call: TRBJ1-3
d_call: NA

cdr3_aa: CASSPGRDRVGYGYTF
cdr3_nt: TGCGCCAGCAGCCCGGGACGGGACAGGGTTGGCTATGGCTACACCTTC
clone_size: NA
v_call: TRBV5-1
cdr3_length: 16
j_call: TRBJ1-2
d_call: TRBD1

cdr3_aa: CAWMGAGLNYGYTF
cdr3_nt: TGTGCCTGGATGGGGGCAGGACTTAACTATGGCTACACCTTC
clone_size: few
v_call: TRBV30
cdr3_length: 14
j_call: TRBJ1-2
d_call: NA

cdr3_aa: CASTTVDPGLDEQFF
cdr3_nt: TGTGCCAGCACCACGGTGGACCCAGGGTTGGATGAGCAGTTCTTC
clone_size: once
v_call: TRBV6-1
cdr3_length: 15
j_call: TRBJ2-1
d_call: NA

cdr3_aa: CASSVGGLAGVDEQFF
cdr3_nt: TGTGCCAGCAGCGTGGGGGGACTAGCGGGGGTCGATGAGCAGTTCTTC
clone_size: NA
v_call: TRBV9
cdr3_length: 16
j_call: TRBJ2-1
d_call: TRBD2

cdr3_aa: CASSYPGNRASETQYF
cdr3_nt: TGTGCCAGCAGCTACCCAGGGAACCGGGCCTCAGAGACCCAGTACTTC
clone_size: NA
v_call: TRBV11-1
cdr3_length: 16
j_call: TRBJ2-5
d_call: NA

cdr3_aa: CASSPTWGPTDTQYF
cdr3_nt: TGTGCCAGCAGCCCGACGTGGGGGCCCACAGATACGCAGTATTTT
clone_size: few
v_call: TRBV7-6
cdr3_length: 15
j_call: TRBJ2-3
d_call: NA

cdr3_aa: CASSLAGTAPEPQHF
cdr3_nt: TGTGCCAGCAGCCTAGCCGGGACAGCCCCCGAGCCCCAGCATTTT
clone_size: NA
v_call: TRBV7-9
cdr3_length: 15
j_call: TRBJ1-5
d_call: TRBD1

cdr3_aa: CASSSDTPRDRVIRTPHF
cdr3_nt: TGTGCCAGCAGTTCAGATACCCCCCGGGACAGGGTGATCCGAACGCCCCACTTC
clone_size: NA
v_call: TRBV27
cdr3_length: 18
j_call: TRBJ1-2
d_call: TRBD1

cdr3_aa: CASCGGVYNTEAFF
cdr3_nt: TGTGCCAGCTGTGGCGGGGTATATAACACTGAAGCTTTCTTT
clone_size: NA
v_call: TRBV4-2
cdr3_length: 14
j_call: TRBJ1-1
d_call: NA

cdr3_aa: CASSPQRQGLADTQYF
cdr3_nt: TGTGCCAGCAGCCCCCAGCGACAGGGATTGGCAGATACGCAGTATTTT
clone_size: NA
v_call: TRBV9
cdr3_length: 16
j_call: TRBJ2-3
d_call: TRBD1

cdr3_aa: CASSLDPGNTIYF
cdr3_nt: TGTGCCAGCAGCTTAGATCCGGGAAACACCATATATTTT
clone_size: NA
v_call: TRBV7-2
cdr3_length: 13
j_call: TRBJ1-3
d_call: NA

cdr3_aa: CASSDRSSAETQYF
cdr3_nt: TGTGCCAGCAGTGATAGGAGTAGCGCGGAGACCCAGTACTTC
clone_size: NA
v_call: TRBV25-1
cdr3_length: 14
j_call: TRBJ2-5
d_call: NA